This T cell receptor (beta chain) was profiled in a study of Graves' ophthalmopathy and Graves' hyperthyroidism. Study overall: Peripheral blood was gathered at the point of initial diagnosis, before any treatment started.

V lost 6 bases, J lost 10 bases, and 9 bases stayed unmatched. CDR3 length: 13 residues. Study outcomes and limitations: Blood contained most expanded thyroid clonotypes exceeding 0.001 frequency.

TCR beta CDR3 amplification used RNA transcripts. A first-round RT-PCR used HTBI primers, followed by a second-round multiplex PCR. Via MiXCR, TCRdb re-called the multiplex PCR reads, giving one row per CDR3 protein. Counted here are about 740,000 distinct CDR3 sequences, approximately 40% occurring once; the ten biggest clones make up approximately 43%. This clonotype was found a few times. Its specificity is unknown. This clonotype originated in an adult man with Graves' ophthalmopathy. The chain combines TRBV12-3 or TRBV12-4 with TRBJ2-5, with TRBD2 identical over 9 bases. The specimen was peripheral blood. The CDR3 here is CASRQMRGGNQYF. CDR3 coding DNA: TGTGCCAGCAGGCAAATGCGGGGGGGGAACCAGTACTTC.